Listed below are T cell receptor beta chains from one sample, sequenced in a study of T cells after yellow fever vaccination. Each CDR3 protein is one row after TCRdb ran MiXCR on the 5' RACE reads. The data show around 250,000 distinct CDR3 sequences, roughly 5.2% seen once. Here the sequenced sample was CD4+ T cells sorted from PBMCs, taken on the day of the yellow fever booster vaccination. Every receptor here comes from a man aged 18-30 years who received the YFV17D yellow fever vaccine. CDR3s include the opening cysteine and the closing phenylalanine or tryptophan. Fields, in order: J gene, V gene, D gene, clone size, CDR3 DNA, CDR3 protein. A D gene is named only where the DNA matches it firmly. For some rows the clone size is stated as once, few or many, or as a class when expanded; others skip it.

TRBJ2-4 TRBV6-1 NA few TGTGCCAGCAGTGAAGCGGGGCAGGGTAAAAACATTCAGTACTTC CASSEAGQGKNIQYF
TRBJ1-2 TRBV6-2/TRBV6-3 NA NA TGTGCCAGCAGTTACGCGGGGTACGGCTACACCTTC CASSYAGYGYTF
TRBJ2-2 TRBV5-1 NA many TGCGCCAGCAGCTTGGATTTTCGGGAGCTGTTTTTT CASSLDFRELFF
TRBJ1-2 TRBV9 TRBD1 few TGTGCCAGCAGCGTAGCTGAGCGGGGACAGTACTATGGCTACACCTTC CASSVAERGQYYGYTF
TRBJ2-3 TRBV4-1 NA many TGCGCCAGCAGCCAAGTTTTCCACACAGATACGCAGTATTTT CASSQVFHTDTQYF
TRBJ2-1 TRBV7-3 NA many TGTGCCAGCAGCTTAAATCCGGGGGGCATTGAGCAGTTCTTC CASSLNPGGIEQFF
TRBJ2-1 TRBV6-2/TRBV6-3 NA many TGTGCCAGCATTTCTCAGGGCGGAACGCAGTTCTTC CASISQGGTQFF
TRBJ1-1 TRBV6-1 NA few TGTGCCAGCAGTGAGGGGAGCTTTGGGGGGACTGAAGCTTTCTTT CASSEGSFGGTEAFF
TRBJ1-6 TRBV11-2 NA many TGTGCCAGCAGCGCCCAGAATTCACCCCTCCACTTT CASSAQNSPLHF
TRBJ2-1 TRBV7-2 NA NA TGTGCCAGCAGCCAGCCAGGGGGGAATGAGCAGTTCTTC CASSQPGGNEQFF
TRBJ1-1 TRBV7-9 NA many TGTGCCAGCAACGTCTACCCCACGAACACTGAAGCTTTCTTT CASNVYPTNTEAFF
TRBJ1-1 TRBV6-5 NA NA TGTGCCAGCATGGAGAGAGTTATACCTTTGAACACTGAAGCTTTCTTT CASMERVIPLNTEAFF
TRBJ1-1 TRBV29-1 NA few TGCAGCGTTAGCGGAACAGGACTCATGAACACTGAAGCTTTCTTT CSVSGTGLMNTEAFF
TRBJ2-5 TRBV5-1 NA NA TGCGCCAGCAGCTTGGTTGGTGGCTCAGAGACCCAGTACTTC CASSLVGGSETQYF
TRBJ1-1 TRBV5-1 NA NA TGCGCCAGCAGCGTCCAGGGGAGTAGGACTGAAGCTTTCTTT CASSVQGSRTEAFF